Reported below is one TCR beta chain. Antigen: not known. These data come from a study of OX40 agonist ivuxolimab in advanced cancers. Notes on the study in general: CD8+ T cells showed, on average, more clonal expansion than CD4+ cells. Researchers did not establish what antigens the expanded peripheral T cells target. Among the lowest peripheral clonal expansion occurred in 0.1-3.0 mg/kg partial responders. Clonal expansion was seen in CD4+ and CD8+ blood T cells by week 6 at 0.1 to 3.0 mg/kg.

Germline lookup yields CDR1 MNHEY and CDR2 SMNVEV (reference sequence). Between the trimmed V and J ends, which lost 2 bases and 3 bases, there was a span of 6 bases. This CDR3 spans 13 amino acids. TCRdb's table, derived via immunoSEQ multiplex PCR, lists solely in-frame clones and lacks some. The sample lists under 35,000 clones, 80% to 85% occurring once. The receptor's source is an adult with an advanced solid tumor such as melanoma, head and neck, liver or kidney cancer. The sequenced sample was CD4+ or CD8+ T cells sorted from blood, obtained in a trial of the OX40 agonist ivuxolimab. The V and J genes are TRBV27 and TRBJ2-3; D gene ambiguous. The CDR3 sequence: CASSLGSTDTQYF. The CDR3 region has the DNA TGTGCCAGCAGTTTAGGCTCTACAGATACGCAGTATTTT.